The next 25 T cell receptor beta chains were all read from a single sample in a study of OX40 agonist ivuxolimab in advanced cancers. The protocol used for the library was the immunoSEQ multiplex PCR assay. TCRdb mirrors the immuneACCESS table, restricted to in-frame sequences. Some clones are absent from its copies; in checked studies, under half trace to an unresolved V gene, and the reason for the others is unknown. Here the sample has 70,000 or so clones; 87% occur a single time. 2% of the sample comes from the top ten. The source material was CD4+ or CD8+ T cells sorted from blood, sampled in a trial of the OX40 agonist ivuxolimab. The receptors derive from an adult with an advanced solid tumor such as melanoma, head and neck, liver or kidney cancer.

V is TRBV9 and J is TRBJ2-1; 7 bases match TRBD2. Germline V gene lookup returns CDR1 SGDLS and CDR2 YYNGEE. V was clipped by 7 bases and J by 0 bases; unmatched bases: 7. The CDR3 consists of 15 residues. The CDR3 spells CASSPGGLSYNEQFF. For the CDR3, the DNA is TGTGCCAGCTCCCCGGGGGGACTCTCCTACAATGAGCAGTTCTTC.

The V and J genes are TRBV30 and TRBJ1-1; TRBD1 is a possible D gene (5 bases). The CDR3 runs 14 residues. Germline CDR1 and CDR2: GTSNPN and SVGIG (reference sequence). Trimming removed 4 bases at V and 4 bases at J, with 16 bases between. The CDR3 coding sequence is TGTGCCTGGATCCTGCGAGGGGTGGGCACTGAAGCTTTCTTT. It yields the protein CAWILRGVGTEAFF. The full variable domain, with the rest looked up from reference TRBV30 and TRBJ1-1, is SQTIHQWPATLVQPVGSPLSLECTVEGTSNPNLYWYRQAAGRGLQLLFYSVGIGQISSEVPQNLSASRPQDRQFILSSKKLLLSDSGFYLCAWILRGVGTEAFFGQGTRLTVV.

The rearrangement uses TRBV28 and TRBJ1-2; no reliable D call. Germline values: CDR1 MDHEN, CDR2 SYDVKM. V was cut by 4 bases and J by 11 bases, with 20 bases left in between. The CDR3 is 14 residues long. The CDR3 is CASSSPVILSGYTF. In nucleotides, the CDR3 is TGTGCCAGCAGTTCTCCAGTGATATTATCTGGGTACACCTTC.

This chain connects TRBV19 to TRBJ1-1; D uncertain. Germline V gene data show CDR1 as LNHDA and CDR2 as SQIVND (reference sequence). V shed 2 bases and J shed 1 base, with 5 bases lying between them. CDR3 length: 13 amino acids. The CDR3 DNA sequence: TGTGCCAGTAGTATAAGGAGGAACACTGAAGCTTTCTTT. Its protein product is CASSIRRNTEAFF.

The CDR3: CAWSVPGVCAEAFF. The CDR3 DNA sequence: TGTGCCTGGAGTGTACCGGGGGTATGTGCTGAAGCTTTCTTT. The chain couples TRBV30 to TRBJ1-1, with D tentatively TRBD1 (5 bases). Trimming stripped 0 bases from V and 6 bases from J, with 14 bases between. From germline, CDR1 is GTSNPN and CDR2 SVGIG (reference sequence). The CDR3 spans 14 residues.

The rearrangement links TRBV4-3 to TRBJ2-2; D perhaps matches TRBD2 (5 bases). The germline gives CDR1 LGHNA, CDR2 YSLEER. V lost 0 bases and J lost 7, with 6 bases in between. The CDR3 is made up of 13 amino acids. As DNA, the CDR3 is TGCGCCAGCAGCCAAGATGGAGGCGGGGAGCTGTTTTTT. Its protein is CASSQDGGGELFF.

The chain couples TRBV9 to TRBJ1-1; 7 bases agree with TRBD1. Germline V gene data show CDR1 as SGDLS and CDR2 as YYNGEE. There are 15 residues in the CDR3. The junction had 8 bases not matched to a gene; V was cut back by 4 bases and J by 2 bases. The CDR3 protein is CASSPRQGSNTEAFF. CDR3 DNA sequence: TGTGCCAGCAGCCCCCGACAGGGTTCAAACACTGAAGCTTTCTTT.

As DNA, the CDR3 is TGTGCCAGCAGCCAAGGGATAGCGGGACCCTACGAGCAGTACTTC. Amino acids: CASSQGIAGPYEQYF. The J gene is TRBJ2-7, the V gene TRBV4-2, with 8 bases lining up with TRBD2. The CDR3 spans 15 residues. The germline V gene encodes CDR1 LGHNA and CDR2 YNFKEQ. Trimming removed 1 base from V and 2 bases from J; junction bases left unmatched: 4.

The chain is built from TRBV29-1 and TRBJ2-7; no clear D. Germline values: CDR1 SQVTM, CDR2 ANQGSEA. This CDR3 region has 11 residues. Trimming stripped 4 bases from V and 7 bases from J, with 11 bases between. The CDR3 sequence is CSVGLEEEQYF. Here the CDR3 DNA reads TGCAGCGTTGGGCTCGAGGAAGAGCAGTACTTC.

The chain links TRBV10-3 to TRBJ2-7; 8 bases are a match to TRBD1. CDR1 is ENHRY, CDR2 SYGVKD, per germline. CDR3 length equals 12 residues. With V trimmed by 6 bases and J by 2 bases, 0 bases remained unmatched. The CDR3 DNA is TGTGCCATCAGGGGACAGGCCTACGAGCAGTACTTC. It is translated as CAIRGQAYEQYF.

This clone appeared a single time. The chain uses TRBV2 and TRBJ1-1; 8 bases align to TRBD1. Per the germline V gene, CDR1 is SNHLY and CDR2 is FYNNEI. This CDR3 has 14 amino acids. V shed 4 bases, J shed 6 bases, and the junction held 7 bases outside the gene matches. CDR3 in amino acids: CASSGWDRSAEAFF. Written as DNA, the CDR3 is TGTGCCAGCAGTGGATGGGACAGGTCAGCTGAAGCTTTCTTT.

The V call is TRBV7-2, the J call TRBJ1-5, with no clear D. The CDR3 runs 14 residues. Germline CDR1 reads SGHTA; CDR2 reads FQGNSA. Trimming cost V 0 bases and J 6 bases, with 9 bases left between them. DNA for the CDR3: TGTGCCAGCAGCTTAGCCGGGGAGTTTCAGCCCCAGCATTTT. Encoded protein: CASSLAGEFQPQHF.

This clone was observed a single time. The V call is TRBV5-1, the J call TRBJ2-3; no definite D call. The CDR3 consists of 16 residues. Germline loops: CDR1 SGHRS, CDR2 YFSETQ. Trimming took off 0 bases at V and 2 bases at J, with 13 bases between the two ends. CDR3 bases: TGCGCCAGCAGCTTGGTAGTCGGGCAGGACACAGATACGCAGTATTTT. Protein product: CASSLVVGQDTDTQYF.

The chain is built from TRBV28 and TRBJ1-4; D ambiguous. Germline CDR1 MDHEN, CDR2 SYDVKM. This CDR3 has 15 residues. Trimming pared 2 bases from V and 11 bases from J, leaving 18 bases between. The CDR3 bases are TGTGCCAGCAGTTTAGGGGTCCGGCCCGAGGTGAAACTGTTTTTT. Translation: CASSLGVRPEVKLFF.

The CDR3 loop is CAIRRDRAGGYTDTQYF. CDR3 nucleotide sequence: TGTGCCATCAGAAGAGACCGAGCGGGGGGCTACACAGATACGCAGTATTTT. The chain couples TRBV10-3 to TRBJ2-3; TRBD2 matches 9 bases. This CDR3 region has 17 residues. Germline CDR1 reads ENHRY; CDR2 reads SYGVKD. The junction had 12 bases not matched to a gene; V was cut back by 6 bases and J by 2 bases.

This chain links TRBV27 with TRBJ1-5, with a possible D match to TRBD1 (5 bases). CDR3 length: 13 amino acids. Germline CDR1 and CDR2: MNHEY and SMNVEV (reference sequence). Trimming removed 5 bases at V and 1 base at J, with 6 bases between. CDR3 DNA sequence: TGTGCCAGCAGTCGACAGAGCAATCAGCCCCAGCATTTT. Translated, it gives CASSRQSNQPQHF.

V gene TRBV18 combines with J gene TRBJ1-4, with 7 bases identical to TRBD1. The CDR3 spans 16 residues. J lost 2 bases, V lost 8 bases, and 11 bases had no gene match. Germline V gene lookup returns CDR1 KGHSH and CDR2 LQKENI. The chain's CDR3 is CASTQRGGATNEKLFF. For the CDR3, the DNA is TGTGCCAGCACTCAGAGAGGGGGCGCGACTAATGAAAAACTGTTTTTT.

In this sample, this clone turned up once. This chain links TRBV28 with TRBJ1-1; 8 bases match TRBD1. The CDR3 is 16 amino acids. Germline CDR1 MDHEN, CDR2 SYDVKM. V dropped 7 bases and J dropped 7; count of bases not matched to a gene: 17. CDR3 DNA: TGTGCCAGCACGTTATTTTGGACAGGGATGGGTGGTGAAGCTTTCTTT. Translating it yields CASTLFWTGMGGEAFF.

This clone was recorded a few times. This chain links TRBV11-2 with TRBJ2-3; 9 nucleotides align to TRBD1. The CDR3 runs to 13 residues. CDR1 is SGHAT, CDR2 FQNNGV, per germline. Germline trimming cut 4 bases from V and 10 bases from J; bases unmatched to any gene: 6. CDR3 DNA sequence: TGTGCCAGCAGCTCGGACAGGGGTTTCGCGCAGTATTTT. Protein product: CASSSDRGFAQYF.

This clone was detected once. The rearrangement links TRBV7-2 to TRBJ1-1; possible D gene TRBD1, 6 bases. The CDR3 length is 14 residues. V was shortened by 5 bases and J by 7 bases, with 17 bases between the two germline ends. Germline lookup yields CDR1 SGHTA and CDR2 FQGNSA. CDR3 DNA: TGTGCCAGCAGCCCGAGGCCCTCAGGGGTTGAAGCTTTCTTT. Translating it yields CASSPRPSGVEAFF.

DNA of the CDR3: TGTGCCAGCAGTTCGCAAACAGGGGGCAAAGGCTACACCTTC. Amino acids: CASSSQTGGKGYTF. The rearrangement links TRBV28 to TRBJ1-2; 9 nucleotides agree with TRBD1. The CDR3 contains 14 residues. V shed 4 bases and J 8 bases; nucleotides not matched to a gene: 8. Looked up from germline, CDR1 is MDHEN and CDR2 is SYDVKM.

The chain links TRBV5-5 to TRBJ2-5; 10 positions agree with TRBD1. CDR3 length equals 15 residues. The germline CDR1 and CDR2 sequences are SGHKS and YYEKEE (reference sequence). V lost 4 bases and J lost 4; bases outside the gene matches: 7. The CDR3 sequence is CASSPTGGFLETQYF. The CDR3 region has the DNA TGTGCCAGCAGCCCGACAGGGGGCTTTTTAGAGACCCAGTACTTC. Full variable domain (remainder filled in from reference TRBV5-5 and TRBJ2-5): DAGVTQSPTHLIKTRGQQVTLRCSPISGHKSVSWYQQVLGQGPQFIFQYYEKEERGRGNFPDRFSARQFPNYSSELNVNALLLGDSALYLCASSPTGGFLETQYFGPGTRLLVL.

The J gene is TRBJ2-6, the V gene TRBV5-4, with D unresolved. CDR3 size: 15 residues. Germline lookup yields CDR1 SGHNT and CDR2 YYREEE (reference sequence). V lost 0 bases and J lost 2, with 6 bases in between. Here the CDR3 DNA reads TGTGCCAGCAGCTTGGGCCAGGCTGGGGCCAACGTCCTGACTTTC. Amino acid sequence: CASSLGQAGANVLTF.

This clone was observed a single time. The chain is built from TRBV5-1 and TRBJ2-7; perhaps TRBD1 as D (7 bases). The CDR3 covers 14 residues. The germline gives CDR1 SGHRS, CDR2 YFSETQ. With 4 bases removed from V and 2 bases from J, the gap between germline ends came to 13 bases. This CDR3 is CASSGGTATYEQYF. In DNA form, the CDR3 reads TGCGCCAGCAGCGGGGGGACAGCAACCTACGAGCAGTACTTC.

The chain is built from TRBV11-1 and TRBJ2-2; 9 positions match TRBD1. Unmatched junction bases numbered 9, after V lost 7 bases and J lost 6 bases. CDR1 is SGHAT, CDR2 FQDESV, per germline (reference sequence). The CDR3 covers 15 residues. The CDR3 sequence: CASTFRGQGSGELFF. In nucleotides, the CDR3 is TGTGCCAGCACCTTCCGGGGACAGGGCTCCGGGGAGCTGTTTTTT.